This passage covers 29 T cell receptor beta chains from one sample sequenced in a study of T cell responses to AZD1222 COVID-19 vaccine. TCRdb's copy holds only in-frame clones and misses some; the assay was immunoSEQ multiplex PCR. In the table there are 65,000 to 70,000 clones, approximately 87% of which are singletons. Sample: peripheral blood, taken 28 days after the second AZD1222 dose. These receptors originate from an adult who received the AZD1222 COVID-19 vaccine.

The chain has TRBV21-1 and TRBJ1-1; the table names TRBD1, a call not compared with the DNA. TRBV21-1 is shown as a pseudogene. The CDR3 extends over 12 amino acids. CDR3 sequence (DNA): TGTGCCAGCAGCTTATCGTCAGGCTGGGCTTTCTTT. Its translation: CASSLSSGWAFF.

This rearrangement joins TRBV19 to TRBJ1-5; 10 bases align to TRBD1. The V gene's germline CDR1 is LNHDA and CDR2 SQIVND (reference sequence). This CDR3 region has 14 residues. V lost 9 bases and J lost 5; bases outside the gene matches: 7. Here the CDR3 reads CASARGQGYQPQHF. In nucleotides, the CDR3 is TGTGCCAGCGCCCGGGGACAGGGGTATCAGCCCCAGCATTTT.

The chain links TRBV7-8 to TRBJ2-6; D call uncertain. The CDR3 totals 13 residues. Deletions cut 4 bases from V and 0 bases from J, with 1 base between. CDR1 SGHVS and CDR2 FQNEAQ come from the germline V gene. The CDR3 region is CASSSSGANVLTF. CDR3 nucleotide sequence: TGTGCCAGCAGCTCCTCTGGGGCCAACGTCCTGACTTTC.

A remark on this clone: The junction shows a germline mismatch at one end, possibly a read error. The V and J genes are TRBV14 and TRBJ1-2; D remains unclear. Germline-derived CDR1 and CDR2 are SGHDN and FVKESK. The CDR3 loop spans 10 amino acids. The CDR3 nucleotides read TGTGCCAGCAACCCAACGGCAACCAGTTTC. It yields the protein CASNPTATSF.

The rearrangement uses TRBV7-2 and TRBJ2-1; the D is unclear. The germline gives CDR1 SGHTA, CDR2 FQGNSA. CDR3 length: 15 amino acids. Between the trimmed V and J ends, which lost 0 bases and 3 bases, there was a span of 9 bases. The CDR3 coding sequence is TGTGCCAGCAGCTTAGCGCCCGGCAGCTACAATGAGCAGTTCTTC. Translating it yields CASSLAPGSYNEQFF.

J is TRBJ1-1 and V is TRBV24-1; the D gene is possibly TRBD1 (5 bases). CDR3 length: 15 residues. Germline CDR1 KGHDR, CDR2 SFDVKD. The ends were cut back, 2 bases at V and 5 bases at J, with 14 bases in the middle. For the CDR3, the DNA is TGTGCCACCAGTGATTCCCGGGGGAAGGAAACTGAAGCTTTCTTT. Residues: CATSDSRGKETEAFF.

The table lists this clone with a few counts. The chain uses TRBV7-2 and TRBJ2-1, with a possible D match to TRBD2 (5 bases). This CDR3 region has 16 residues. Germline V gives CDR1 SGHTA, CDR2 FQGNSA. Trimming stripped 1 base from V and 6 bases from J, with 16 bases between. CDR3 protein: CASSLVDWPPFNEQFF. In DNA, the CDR3 is TGTGCCAGCAGCTTAGTGGACTGGCCCCCTTTCAATGAGCAGTTCTTC. The full variable domain, in which reference TRBV7-2 and TRBJ2-1 provide the parts outside the CDR3, is GAGVSQSPSNKVTEKGKDVELRCDPISGHTALYWYRQSLGQGLEFLIYFQGNSAPDKSGLPSDRFSAERTGGSVSTLTIQRTQQEDSAVYLCASSLVDWPPFNEQFFGPGTRLTVL.

The genes are TRBV5-1 and TRBJ2-3; maybe TRBD1 (5 bases). Germline CDR1 is SGHRS and CDR2 is YFSETQ. Between the trimmed V and J ends, which lost 4 bases and 0 bases, there was a span of 12 bases. This CDR3 has 15 residues. In DNA, the CDR3 is TGCGCCAGCAGCCTCCGACAGTTTAGCACAGATACGCAGTATTTT. This codes for CASSLRQFSTDTQYF.

This chain uses TRBV5-5 with TRBJ1-1; a weak D match, TRBD1 (5 bases). Between the trimmed V and J ends, which lost 0 bases and 0 bases, there was a span of 12 bases. The CDR3 is made up of 16 amino acids. The germline gives CDR1 SGHKS, CDR2 YYEKEE (reference sequence). CDR3 coding DNA: TGTGCCAGCAGCTTGGTAGCAGGGAGTCTGAACACTGAAGCTTTCTTT. As protein: CASSLVAGSLNTEAFF.

This clone was seen a handful of times. The chain carries TRBV6-5 and TRBJ2-3; D unresolved. The CDR3 is 16 residues long. Trimming cost V 2 bases and J 0 bases, with 12 bases left between them. Germline CDR1 MNHEY, CDR2 SVGAGI. CDR3 nucleotides: TGTGCCAGCAGTTACGCTGGTAGCACGAGCACAGATACGCAGTATTTT. Protein product: CASSYAGSTSTDTQYF.

The J gene is TRBJ1-2, the V gene TRBV6-5; possibly TRBD1 for D (6 bases). From germline, CDR1 is MNHEY and CDR2 SVGAGI. V lost 5 bases and J 8 bases, leaving 15 bases between the germline ends. The CDR3 consists of 13 residues. The CDR3, as DNA: TGTGCCAGCAGTCTACAGGGTTCGGGGGGCTACACCTTC. It is translated as CASSLQGSGGYTF.

In DNA form, the CDR3 reads TGTGCCAGCAGTTTATTGGGGGAGGGGACCCAGTACTTC. Its translation is CASSLLGEGTQYF. The chain joins TRBV28 to TRBJ2-5; 7 positions agree with TRBD2. The CDR3 has 13 amino acids. The junction had 3 bases not matched to a gene; V was cut back by 1 base and J by 7 bases. Germline CDR1 MDHEN, CDR2 SYDVKM.

The chain is built from TRBV7-9 and TRBJ1-3, with D perhaps matching TRBD1 (6 bases). Germline CDR1 SEHNR, CDR2 FQNEAQ (reference sequence). This CDR3 contains 13 residues. V lost 11 bases and J lost 2, with 13 bases in between. The CDR3 nucleotides are TGTGCCTCCGGGGGGGCAACTGGAAACACCATATATTTT. Encoded protein: CASGGATGNTIYF.

This clone was seen a handful of times. This sequence joins TRBV7-2 and TRBJ2-7; the match to TRBD2 covers 8 bases. Germline CDR1 SGHTA, CDR2 FQGNSA. The V and J ends lost 8 bases and 3 bases, in that order; junction bases with no gene match: 6. This CDR3 comprises 13 residues. The CDR3 reads CASATSARYEQYF. The CDR3 DNA reads TGTGCCAGCGCGACTAGCGCACGCTACGAGCAGTACTTC.

The chain joins TRBV10-2 to TRBJ1-5; the match to TRBD1 covers 8 bases. The CDR3 is 18 residues long. CDR1 is WSHSY and CDR2 is SAAADI in the germline V gene. V shed 3 bases and J 5 bases; nucleotides not matched to a gene: 15. This CDR3 reads CASSDSQGARIVDQPQHF. The CDR3 nucleotides read TGCGCCAGCAGTGATAGTCAGGGGGCACGCATTGTTGATCAGCCCCAGCATTTT.

The chain is built from TRBV29-1 and TRBJ2-7, with D unclear. V was cut by 7 bases and J by 2 bases, with 9 bases left in between. Germline lookup yields CDR1 SQVTM and CDR2 ANQGSEA. The CDR3 totals 11 residues. The CDR3: CSAAEAYEQYF. The CDR3 DNA reads TGCAGCGCGGCCGAAGCCTACGAGCAGTACTTC.

The genes are TRBV5-1 and TRBJ1-3; the D is unclear. The V end was cut by 0 bases, the J end by 0 bases, with 10 bases between. CDR1 is SGHRS, CDR2 YFSETQ, per germline. CDR3 length equals 16 residues. Here the CDR3 reads CASSLAEADSGNTIYF. The CDR3 nucleotides are TGCGCCAGCAGCTTGGCCGAGGCGGACTCTGGAAACACCATATATTTT.

This chain connects TRBV3-1 (or the pseudogene TRBV3-2) to TRBJ2-7, with D perhaps assigned TRBD1 or TRBD2 (6 bases each). The V and J ends lost 3 bases and 3 bases respectively, with 27 bases between them. The CDR3 has 19 residues. The germline gives CDR1 LGHDT, CDR2 YNNKEL (reference sequence). The CDR3 coding sequence is TGTGCCAGCAGCCATCGGGCAGGTCCAGCCCCCGGGGGCTTCTACGAGCAGTACTTC. Residues: CASSHRAGPAPGGFYEQYF.

V and J are TRBV25-1 and TRBJ1-4; D gene uncertain. Germline V gene lookup returns CDR1 MGHDK and CDR2 SYGVNS. This CDR3 region has 17 residues. V dropped 3 bases and J dropped 0 bases, with 14 bases sitting between them. As DNA, the CDR3 is TGTGCCAGCAGTGACCGATCACTGGTAGCAACTAATGAAAAACTGTTTTTT. It yields the protein CASSDRSLVATNEKLFF.

The rearrangement links TRBV28 to TRBJ1-1, with 8 bases that match TRBD1. Germline V gene sequence: CDR1 MDHEN, CDR2 SYDVKM. V shed 5 bases, J shed 2 bases, and the junction held 7 bases outside the gene matches. The CDR3 extends over 15 amino acids. CDR3 nucleotides: TGTGCCAGCAGTGAGCAGACAGGGGCCAACACTGAAGCTTTCTTT. This codes for CASSEQTGANTEAFF.

The chain employs TRBV4-2 and TRBJ2-1, with D tentatively TRBD2 (5 bases). Trimming stripped 0 bases from V and 2 bases from J, with 11 bases between. CDR3 size: 16 residues. Germline lookup yields CDR1 LGHNA and CDR2 YNFKEQ. The CDR3 region is CASSQELSGAYNEQFF. The CDR3 DNA reads as TGTGCCAGCAGCCAAGAACTATCCGGGGCCTACAATGAGCAGTTCTTC.

The V and J genes are TRBV5-1 and TRBJ2-4; weak D call: TRBD1 (5 bases). CDR3 length: 12 amino acids. Germline V gene sequence: CDR1 SGHRS, CDR2 YFSETQ. Trimming stripped 2 bases from V and 5 bases from J, with 5 bases between. CDR3 DNA sequence: TGCGCCAGCAGCTTAGGGGAAAACATTCAGTACTTC. Its translation is CASSLGENIQYF.

The CDR3 loop is CASSSTVNTEAFF. In DNA form, the CDR3 reads TGTGCCAGTAGTTCGACGGTGAACACTGAAGCTTTCTTT. The V call is TRBV19, the J call TRBJ1-1; D gene ambiguous. Looked up from germline, CDR1 is LNHDA and CDR2 is SQIVND (reference sequence). CDR3 length equals 13 residues. Trimming stripped 5 bases from V and 0 bases from J, with 7 bases between. The variable domain in full, completed from reference TRBV19 and TRBJ1-1, reads DGGITQSPKYLFRKEGQNVTLSCEQNLNHDAMYWYRQDPGQGLRLIYYSQIVNDFQKGDIAEGYSVSREKKESFPLTVTSAQKNPTAFYLCASSSTVNTEAFFGQGTRLTVV.

The chain uses TRBV7-2 and TRBJ2-1, with a possible D match to TRBD2 (5 bases). Trimming removed 4 bases from V and 7 bases from J, with 14 bases in between. This CDR3 is built from 14 residues. Per germline, CDR1 SGHTA and CDR2 FQGNSA. The CDR3 DNA is TGTGCCAGCAGCTCCCGGACTGTCCCAAATGAGCAGTTCTTC. The encoded protein is CASSSRTVPNEQFF.

This rearrangement joins TRBV6-4 to TRBJ2-4, with TRBD2 identical over 8 bases. This CDR3 comprises 16 residues. Germline CDR1 reads MRHNA; CDR2 reads SNTAGT. J lost 6 bases, V lost 0 bases, and 7 bases had no gene match. The CDR3 DNA follows: TGTGCCAGCAGTGACTCCAACCGGGAGGGCCTAAACATTCAGTACTTC. Protein: CASSDSNREGLNIQYF.

The chain couples TRBV29-1 to TRBJ1-5, with no clear D. The CDR3 is 14 amino acids. Between the trimmed V and J ends, which lost 7 bases and 2 bases, there was a span of 15 bases. CDR1 SQVTM and CDR2 ANQGSEA come from the germline V gene. The CDR3 DNA follows: TGCAGCGCCGCTGAGCGCGGCCGCAATCAGCCCCAGCATTTT. Translation: CSAAERGRNQPQHF.

The V gene is TRBV5-1, the J gene TRBJ1-1, with 10 bases identical to TRBD1. Germline V gene data show CDR1 as SGHRS and CDR2 as YFSETQ. CDR3 length equals 14 residues. The J segment lost 5 bases and the V segment lost 4 bases, leaving 5 bases of the junction unmatched. CDR3 residues: CASSRQGARTEAFF. Written as DNA, the CDR3 is TGCGCCAGCAGCCGACAGGGGGCGAGAACTGAAGCTTTCTTT.

This clone was seen more than once but under ten times. V usage is TRBV5-8 and J usage is TRBJ1-2; no firm D call. The CDR3 runs to 12 residues. Germline CDR1 is SGHTS and CDR2 is YDEGEE. V lost 0 bases and J lost 3, with 3 bases in between. The CDR3 reads CASSLGHYGYTF. The CDR3 coding sequence is TGTGCCAGCAGCTTGGGACACTATGGCTACACCTTC.

The chain joins TRBV10-2 to TRBJ1-2; weak D call: TRBD1 (6 bases). V lost 0 bases and J 7 bases, leaving 12 bases between the germline ends. The CDR3 contains 14 residues. Germline CDR1 and CDR2: WSHSY and SAAADI. The DNA of the CDR3 is TGCGCCAGCAGTGAGTCGGAGAGGGGGGGTGGCTACACCTTC. This translates into CASSESERGGGYTF.